A single sample gave rise to the 24 T cell receptor beta chains below, sequenced in a study of CD8+CD57+ T cells in acquired aplastic anemia. TCR beta VDJ and CDR3 profiling used genomic DNA as template. TCRdb used MiXCR to reprocess the reads, holding one entry per CDR3 protein. Of some 140,000 distinct CDR3 sequences listed, about 48% are singletons. Patients selected for sequencing had displayed CD8+CD57+ cell expansion by flow cytometry. The material sequenced was sorted CD4+, CD8+, or CD8+CD57+ T cells (not recorded which) from PBMCs. These receptors originate from a human donor with aplastic anemia.

This clonotype was seen many times. The chain uses TRBV12-3 or TRBV12-4 and TRBJ2-7; D uncertain. CDR3 size: 10 residues. V was clipped by 5 bases and J by 7 bases, with 6 bases between them. CDR3 residues: CASSTPEQYF. DNA of the CDR3: TGTGCCAGCAGTACCCCAGAGCAGTACTTC.

This clonotype turned up a few times. V gene TRBV27 combines with J gene TRBJ1-2; 7 nucleotides line up with TRBD1. Losses at the gene ends were 6 bases for V and 2 bases for J; bases not matched to a gene: 9. The germline gives CDR1 MNHEY, CDR2 SMNVEV (reference sequence). The CDR3 consists of 15 residues. Written as DNA, the CDR3 is TGTGCCAGCAGGTCTCTGACAGGGTTGAACTATGGCTACACCTTC. Encoded protein: CASRSLTGLNYGYTF.

V and J are TRBV7-9 and TRBJ2-5, with D hard to call. This CDR3 region has 13 residues. The V gene's germline CDR1 is SEHNR and CDR2 FQNEAQ (reference sequence). V lost 2 bases and J lost 4, with 8 bases in between. Written as DNA, the CDR3 is TGTGCCAGCAGCTTACTCCAGAGAGAGACCCAGTACTTC. It specifies CASSLLQRETQYF.

This clonotype showed up just a few times. A much larger clone sits a single nucleotide away, making a read error possible. This chain uses TRBV7-3 with TRBJ2-3, with 7 bases lining up with TRBD1. Looked up from germline, CDR1 is SGHTA and CDR2 is FQGTGA. The length of the CDR3 is 15 residues. In DNA form, the CDR3 reads TGTGCCAGCGGCTTCAGGGACAGAGTTACAGATACGCAGTATTTT. This gives the protein CASGFRDRVTDTQYF.

The gene calls are TRBV20-1 and TRBJ2-7; D may be TRBD1 (6 bases). The CDR3 has 16 amino acids. Trimming shortened V by 3 bases and J by 0 bases, and 18 bases separated the two germline ends. Germline assignment: CDR1 DFQATT and CDR2 SNEGSKA (reference sequence). For the CDR3, the DNA is TGCAGTGCTAGCCCCATTCGGGGACACCTCTCCTACGAGCAGTACTTC. This codes for CSASPIRGHLSYEQYF.

This clonotype was counted many times. This chain joins TRBV27 and TRBJ2-5; the match to TRBD2 covers 7 bases. Losses at the gene ends were 1 base for V and 5 bases for J; bases not matched to a gene: 1. CDR3 size: 13 residues. The germline CDR1 and CDR2 sequences are MNHEY and SMNVEV (reference sequence). The chain's CDR3 is CASSLWGGETQYF. For the CDR3, the DNA is TGTGCCAGCAGTTTATGGGGGGGTGAGACCCAGTACTTC.

This clonotype has at least ten counts. This chain joins TRBV7-9 and TRBJ2-5; 11 positions match TRBD1. Looked up from germline, CDR1 is SEHNR and CDR2 is FQNEAQ (reference sequence). V lost 5 bases and J lost 3; bases outside the gene matches: 14. This CDR3 has 18 residues. CDR3: CASSDEDTRDRGKETQYF. CDR3 bases: TGTGCCAGCAGCGATGAAGATACGCGGGACAGGGGGAAAGAGACCCAGTACTTC.

The chain combines TRBV10-3 with TRBJ2-2; TRBD2 matches 11 bases. After removal of 11 bases from V and 4 bases from J, the junction contained 9 bases not matched to a gene. Germline V gives CDR1 ENHRY, CDR2 SYGVKD. CDR3 length: 15 residues. Here the CDR3 reads CAATGTSGITGELFF. CDR3 nucleotides: TGTGCCGCCACCGGGACTAGCGGAATCACCGGGGAGCTGTTTTTT.

The chain has TRBV20-1 and TRBJ2-7; tentative D call: TRBD2 (6 bases). Per the germline V gene, CDR1 is DFQATT and CDR2 is SNEGSKA (reference sequence). V lost 3 bases and J 6 bases, leaving 21 bases between the germline ends. The CDR3 loop spans 15 amino acids. This chain's CDR3 is CSASWVRMGLREQYF. CDR3 DNA sequence: TGCAGTGCTAGTTGGGTGAGGATGGGACTTCGCGAGCAGTACTTC.

The chain joins TRBV2 to TRBJ2-3; D possibly matches TRBD1 or TRBD2 (5 bases each). This CDR3 comprises 14 residues. From germline, CDR1 is SNHLY and CDR2 FYNNEI. V lost 8 bases, J lost 4 bases, and 16 bases lay in between. CDR3 sequence: CASEGTHSSDTQYF. The CDR3 nucleotides read TGTGCCAGCGAGGGGACCCACTCGTCAGATACGCAGTATTTT.

V is TRBV13 and J is TRBJ1-1, with a tentative D call TRBD1 (6 bases). The CDR3 runs 12 residues. The germline V gene has CDR1 PRHDT and CDR2 FYEKMQ (reference sequence). Trimming cost V 5 bases and J 5 bases, with 9 bases left between them. CDR3 sequence: CASSLTGTEAFF. The CDR3 bases are TGTGCCAGCAGCCTAACAGGGACTGAAGCTTTCTTT.

The table lists this clonotype with many counts. The CDR3 sequence: CSARDRQDSYNSPLHF. CDR3 sequence (DNA): TGCAGTGCTAGAGACCGACAGGACTCCTATAATTCACCCCTCCACTTT. V and J are TRBV20-1 and TRBJ1-6, with D possibly matching TRBD1 (6 bases). Germline values: CDR1 DFQATT, CDR2 SNEGSKA (reference sequence). Trimming stripped 0 bases from V and 0 bases from J, with 9 bases between. There are 16 residues in the CDR3.

CDR3 protein: CSVRSGGNQPQHF. The CDR3, as DNA: TGCAGCGTTCGATCAGGGGGCAATCAGCCCCAGCATTTT. V gene TRBV29-1 combines with J gene TRBJ1-5; D might be TRBD1 (6 bases). V shed 5 bases and J shed 2 bases, with 10 bases lying between them. The germline CDR1 and CDR2 sequences are SQVTM and ANQGSEA. This CDR3 comprises 13 residues.

This chain uses TRBV10-3 with TRBJ2-1; 13 nucleotides line up with TRBD2. Trimming at V came to 10 bases and at J to 9 bases, leaving 6 bases not matched to a gene. The CDR3 contains 13 residues. Germline values: CDR1 ENHRY, CDR2 SYGVKD. The CDR3 nucleotides are TGTGCCACTACTAGCGGGAGGGTTGGTGAGCAGTTCTTC. Its translation: CATTSGRVGEQFF.

V usage is TRBV6-1 and J usage is TRBJ2-7; 7 bases match TRBD1. V shed 9 bases, J shed 3 bases, and the junction held 8 bases outside the gene matches. The CDR3 contains 13 residues. Germline V CDR1 and CDR2: MNHNS, SASEGT. For the CDR3, the DNA is TGTGCCAGGGGGACAGTTAAGCGCTACGAGCAGTACTTC. Its protein is CARGTVKRYEQYF.

This clonotype was recorded at least ten times. This chain joins TRBV7-7 and TRBJ2-3, with 9 bases fitting TRBD2. CDR1 and CDR2 (germline): SSHAT, FNYEAQ (reference sequence). The CDR3 is 14 residues long. The CDR3 DNA follows: TGTGCTTCTTCAGCGGGGGGCCGATCAGATACGCAGTATTTT. Residues: CASSAGGRSDTQYF.

Only a few counts were recorded for this clonotype. V is TRBV5-1 and J is TRBJ1-6; a weak D match, TRBD1 (5 bases). The V gene lost 4 bases and the J gene lost 12 bases, with 20 bases spanning the gap. The germline V gene has CDR1 SGHRS and CDR2 YFSETQ. This CDR3 has 15 residues. CDR3 in DNA: TGCGCCAGCAGCCCAAACAGGAGTAGGGAGAAACCCCTCCACTTT. This translates into CASSPNRSREKPLHF.

V usage is TRBV15 and J usage is TRBJ1-1; 8 bases line up with TRBD1. The junction had 7 bases not matched to a gene; V was cut back by 3 bases and J by 4 bases. This CDR3 comprises 15 residues. In germline, CDR1 is LNHNV, CDR2 YYDKDF (reference sequence). CDR3 in DNA: TGTGCCACCAGCAGTATGACAGGGGTGAGCACTGAAGCTTTCTTT. Encoded protein: CATSSMTGVSTEAFF.

The chain is built from TRBV10-3 and TRBJ1-1; D possibly corresponds to TRBD1 (5 bases). V was shortened by 0 bases and J by 4 bases, with 18 bases between the two germline ends. The CDR3 covers 17 residues. CDR1 is ENHRY, CDR2 SYGVKD, per germline. The CDR3 reads CAISESSGLRVGTEAFF. For the CDR3, the DNA is TGTGCCATCAGTGAGTCGTCAGGGCTCAGGGTGGGCACTGAAGCTTTCTTT.

There are a few counts of this clonotype. V and J are TRBV2 and TRBJ1-5; D gene uncertain. Germline assignment: CDR1 SNHLY and CDR2 FYNNEI. Trimming removed 0 bases at V and 6 bases at J, with 6 bases between. CDR3 length: 13 amino acids. CDR3 sequence reads: CASSEAWSQPQHF. The DNA for the CDR3 is TGTGCCAGCAGTGAAGCGTGGAGTCAGCCCCAGCATTTT.

The rearrangement joins TRBV14 to TRBJ1-4, with D hard to call. V lost 5 bases, J lost 8 bases, and 9 bases lay in between. The CDR3 is 12 amino acids. Germline CDR1 SGHDN, CDR2 FVKESK. The CDR3 region is CASSMREEKLFF. The CDR3, as DNA: TGTGCCAGCAGCATGCGCGAGGAAAAACTGTTTTTT.

The chain carries TRBV2 and TRBJ2-5; D assignment may be TRBD1 or TRBD2 (6 bases each). CDR1 is SNHLY, CDR2 FYNNEI, per germline. V lost 2 bases and J 9 bases, leaving 19 bases between the germline ends. The CDR3 is made up of 15 amino acids. The CDR3 DNA sequence: TGTGCCAGCAGTGAAAGGGGGAGCGGGTTTTGGGCCCAGTACTTC. It yields the protein CASSERGSGFWAQYF.

The V call is TRBV11-1, the J call TRBJ2-1; 7 bases align to TRBD2. Germline V gives CDR1 SGHAT, CDR2 FQDESV (reference sequence). V lost 5 bases to trimming and J lost 0 bases; unmatched junction nucleotides: 7. CDR3 length: 16 amino acids. CDR3 amino acids: CASSAGRGVSYNEQFF. CDR3 bases: TGTGCCAGCAGCGCTGGCCGGGGGGTCTCCTACAATGAGCAGTTCTTC. Supplemented by reference TRBV11-1 and TRBJ2-1, the full variable domain reads EAEVAQSPRYKITEKSQAVAFWCDPISGHATLYWYRQILGQGPELLVQFQDESVVDDSQLPKDRFSAERLKGVDSTLKIQPAELGDSAMYLCASSAGRGVSYNEQFFGPGTRLTVL.

The chain employs TRBV15 and TRBJ1-6, with TRBD1 matching 7 bases. In germline, CDR1 is LNHNV, CDR2 YYDKDF (reference sequence). The J segment lost 8 bases and the V segment lost 1 base, leaving 2 bases of the junction unmatched. CDR3 length: 14 residues. CDR3 loop: CATSRGQGDSPLHF. For the CDR3, the DNA is TGTGCCACCAGCAGAGGACAGGGAGATTCACCCCTCCACTTT. Together with reference TRBV15 and TRBJ1-6, the CDR3 gives the full variable domain: DAMVIQNPRYQVTQFGKPVTLSCSQTLNHNVMYWYQQKSSQAPKLLFHYYDKDFNNEADTPDNFQSRRPNTSFCFLDIRSPGLGDTAMYLCATSRGQGDSPLHFGNGTRLTVT.